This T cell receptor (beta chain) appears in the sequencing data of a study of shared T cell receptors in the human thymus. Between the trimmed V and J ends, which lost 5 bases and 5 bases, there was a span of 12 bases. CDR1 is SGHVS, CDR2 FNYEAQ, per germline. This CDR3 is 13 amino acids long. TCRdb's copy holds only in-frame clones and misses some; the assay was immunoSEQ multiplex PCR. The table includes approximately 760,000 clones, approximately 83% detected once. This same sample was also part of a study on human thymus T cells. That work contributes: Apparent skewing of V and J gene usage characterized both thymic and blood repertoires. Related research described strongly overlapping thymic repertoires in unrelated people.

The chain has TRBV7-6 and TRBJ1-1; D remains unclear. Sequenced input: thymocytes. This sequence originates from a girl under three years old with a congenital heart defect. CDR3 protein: CASSAEGWTEAFF. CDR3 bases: TGTGCCAGCAGCGCGGAAGGATGGACTGAAGCTTTCTTT.